Given below is one TCR beta chain in context. Its specificity is not known. Lacking the conserved final phenylalanine or tryptophan, this CDR3 likely reflects a read error. This entry is derived from a study of T-cell reconstitution after alpha-beta-depleted transplantation in children. Study-level findings and limits: Recipient T cells and thymic progenitors that survived were the source of the high TCRbeta diversity seen at day 60 in some patients.

This sample's TCRbeta library carried unique molecular identifier barcodes. TCRdb ran MiXCR on the PCR reads and lists one entry per CDR3 protein. The sample includes 300,000 or so distinct CDR3 sequences, about a quarter of them seen just once. This CDR3 is 14 amino acids long. The V segment lost 5 bases and the J segment 10 bases; nucleotides outside the gene matches: 13. Germline values: CDR1 SGHAT, CDR2 FQNNGV. The rearrangement links TRBV11-2 to TRBJ1-1; 7 bases map to TRBD1. The sequences come from PBMCs, mostly from graft donor cells, collected 180 days after TCRalphabeta/CD19-depleted stem cell transplant. The receptor comes from a male patient aged 5 to 17 who had a stem cell transplant for acute lymphoblastic leukemia, so the T cells may come from the graft donor. The DNA of the CDR3 is TGTGCCAGCAGCCATTTACTTGATCAGGGGGGAGCTTTCCTT. Protein sequence: CASSHLLDQGGAFL.